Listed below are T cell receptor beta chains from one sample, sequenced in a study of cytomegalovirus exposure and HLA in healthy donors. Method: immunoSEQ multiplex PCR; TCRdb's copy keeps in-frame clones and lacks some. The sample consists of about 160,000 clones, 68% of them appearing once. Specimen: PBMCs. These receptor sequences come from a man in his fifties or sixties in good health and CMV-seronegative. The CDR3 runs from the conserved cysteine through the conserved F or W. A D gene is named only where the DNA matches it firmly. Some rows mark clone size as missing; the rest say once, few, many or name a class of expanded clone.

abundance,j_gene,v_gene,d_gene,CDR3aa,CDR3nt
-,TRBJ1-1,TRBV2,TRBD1,CASNQGQPYTEAFF,TGTGCCAGCAATCAGGGACAGCCCTACACTGAAGCTTTCTTT
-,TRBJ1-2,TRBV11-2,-,CASSLRQEYNYGYTF,TGTGCCAGCAGCCTCCGACAGGAGTACAACTATGGCTACACCTTC
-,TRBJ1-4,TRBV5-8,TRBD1,CASSSSPGQGWGEKLFF,TGTGCCAGCAGCTCCAGCCCGGGACAGGGATGGGGCGAAAAACTGTTTTTT
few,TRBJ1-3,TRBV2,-,CASSPLDRRSGNTIYF,TGTGCCAGCAGCCCCCTTGACAGACGCTCTGGAAACACCATATATTTT
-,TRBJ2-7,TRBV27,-,CASTRSPQNEQYF,TGTGCCAGCACCCGAAGTCCTCAGAACGAGCAGTACTTC
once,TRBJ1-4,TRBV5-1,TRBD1,CASSSYRGPNEKLFF,TGCGCCAGCAGCTCCTACAGGGGGCCTAATGAAAAACTGTTTTTT
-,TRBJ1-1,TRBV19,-,CASIIGRSMNTEAFF,TGTGCCAGTATCATTGGGAGATCAATGAACACTGAAGCTTTCTTT
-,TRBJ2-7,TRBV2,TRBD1,CASNIPQGANEQYF,TGTGCCAGCAACATCCCTCAGGGGGCCAACGAGCAGTACTTC
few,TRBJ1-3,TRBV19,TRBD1,CASSLRQGKSTGNTIYF,TGTGCCAGTAGTCTCCGACAGGGGAAGTCGACTGGAAACACCATATATTTT
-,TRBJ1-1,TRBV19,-,CASKAGKGTEAFF,TGTGCCAGTAAGGCAGGGAAGGGCACTGAAGCTTTCTTT
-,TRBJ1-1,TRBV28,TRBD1,CASRARTGRYTEAFF,TGTGCCAGCAGAGCGCGGACAGGGAGGTACACTGAAGCTTTCTTT
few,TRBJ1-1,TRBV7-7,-,CASSLTLNTEAFF,TGTGCCAGCAGCTTAACACTGAACACTGAAGCTTTCTTT
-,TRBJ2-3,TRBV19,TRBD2,CASSGQRGFPDTQYF,TGTGCCAGTAGTGGGCAGCGGGGGTTCCCAGATACGCAGTATTTT
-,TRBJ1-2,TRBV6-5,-,CASSSRDKVTF,TGTGCCAGCAGTTCCCGGGACAAAGTAACCTTC
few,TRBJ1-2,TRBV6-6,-,CASSHPGPGGYGYTF,TGTGCCAGCAGTCACCCGGGCCCCGGGGGCTATGGCTACACCTTC
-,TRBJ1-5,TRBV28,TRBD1,CASRVGDRGKNQPQHF,TGTGCCAGCAGGGTGGGAGACAGGGGTAAAAATCAGCCCCAGCATTTT
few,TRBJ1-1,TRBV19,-,CASNTGIEAFF,TGTGCCAGTAATACAGGGATTGAAGCTTTCTTT
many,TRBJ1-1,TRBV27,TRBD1,CASSSQGTMNTEAFF,TGTGCCAGCAGCTCACAGGGGACAATGAACACTGAAGCTTTCTTT
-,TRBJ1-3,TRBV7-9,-,CASSLGGPGNTIYF,TGTGCCAGCAGCTTAGGGGGCCCTGGAAACACCATATATTTT
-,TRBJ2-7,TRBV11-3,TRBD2,CASSLSGLAIPYEQYF,TGTGCCAGCAGCTTGTCGGGACTAGCGATCCCGTACGAGCAGTACTTC
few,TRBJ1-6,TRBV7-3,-,CASSLPFEDSYNSPLHF,TGTGCCAGCAGCTTACCTTTTGAGGACTCCTATAATTCACCCCTCCACTTT
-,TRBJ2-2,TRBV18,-,CAFNTGNTGELFF,TGTGCCTTTAACACGGGGAACACCGGGGAGCTGTTTTTT
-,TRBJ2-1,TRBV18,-,CASSPGQSSYNEQFF,TGTGCCAGCTCACCTGGACAGAGTTCATACAATGAGCAGTTCTTC
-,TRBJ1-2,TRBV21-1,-,CASSKEYGYTF,TGTGCCAGCAGCAAGGAGTATGGCTACACCTTC
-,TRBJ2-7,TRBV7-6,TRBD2,CASSLRLAGVNDYEQYF,TGTGCCAGCAGCTTAAGGCTAGCGGGGGTTAATGACTACGAGCAGTACTTC
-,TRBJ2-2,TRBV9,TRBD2,CASSVERGGNTGELFF,TGTGCCAGCAGCGTAGAGCGGGGGGGGAACACCGGGGAGCTGTTTTTT
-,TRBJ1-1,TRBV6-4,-,CASSSFGGRGAFF,TGTGCCAGCAGCTCCTTCGGAGGGAGAGGGGCTTTCTTT
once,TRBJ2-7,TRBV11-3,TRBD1,CASSNRDRGPTYEQYF,TGTGCCAGCAGCAACCGGGACAGGGGACCCACCTACGAGCAGTACTTC
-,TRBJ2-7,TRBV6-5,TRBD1,CASSGQGAVYEQYF,TGTGCCAGCAGTGGACAGGGAGCGGTCTACGAGCAGTACTTC
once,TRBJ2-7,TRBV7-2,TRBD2,CASSLGLAGDEQYF,TGTGCCAGCAGCTTGGGACTAGCGGGGGATGAGCAGTACTTC
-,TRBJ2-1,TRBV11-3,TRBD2,CASSLDSGGLSYNEQFF,TGTGCCAGCAGCTTAGACAGCGGGGGCCTTTCCTACAATGAGCAGTTCTTC
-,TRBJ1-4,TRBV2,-,CASRFTGSTNEKLFF,TGTGCCAGCAGATTCACAGGGTCAACTAATGAAAAACTGTTTTTT
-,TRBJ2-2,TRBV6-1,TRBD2,CACAPGTIPAGELFF,TGTGCCTGTGCACCCGGGACTATTCCAGCCGGGGAGCTGTTTTTT
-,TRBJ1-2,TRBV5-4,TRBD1,CASSRDRGNNYGYTF,TGTGCCAGCAGCCGGGACAGGGGAAATAACTATGGCTACACCTTC
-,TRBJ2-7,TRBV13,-,CASSLQGKTYEQYF,TGTGCCAGCAGCTTACAGGGAAAAACCTACGAGCAGTACTTC
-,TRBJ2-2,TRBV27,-,CASNPGGLTGELFF,TGTGCCAGCAACCCGGGTGGACTCACCGGGGAGCTGTTTTTT
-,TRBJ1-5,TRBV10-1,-,CASSEGPGVSNQPQHF,TGCGCCAGCAGTGAAGGTCCAGGGGTTAGCAATCAGCCCCAGCATTTT
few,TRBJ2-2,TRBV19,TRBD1,CASNVGQGAGELFF,TGTGCCAGTAATGTCGGGCAGGGGGCCGGGGAGCTGTTTTTT
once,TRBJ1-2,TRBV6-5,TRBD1,CASSYTRQGYYGYTF,TGTGCCAGCAGTTACACCAGACAGGGGTACTATGGCTACACCTTC
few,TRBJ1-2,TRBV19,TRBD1,CASSINQYGQGAIYGYTF,TGTGCCAGTAGTATCAACCAATATGGACAGGGGGCCATCTATGGCTACACCTTC
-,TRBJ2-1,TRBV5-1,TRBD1,CASSPRTGGTYNEQFF,TGCGCCAGCAGCCCTCGGACAGGGGGGACCTACAATGAGCAGTTCTTC
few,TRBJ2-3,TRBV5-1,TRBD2,CASSSSSGGTDTQYF,TGCGCCAGCAGCTCTTCTAGCGGGGGCACAGATACGCAGTATTTT
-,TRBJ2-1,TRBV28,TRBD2,CASMGGSYNEQFF,TGTGCCAGCATGGGGGGGTCCTACAATGAGCAGTTCTTC
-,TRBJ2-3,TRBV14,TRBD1,CASSPPRGFTDTQYF,TGTGCCAGCAGCCCCCCCAGGGGGTTCACAGATACGCAGTATTTT
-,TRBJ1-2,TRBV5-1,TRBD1,CASSSRGSDYGYTF,TGCGCCAGCAGCTCCAGGGGGTCTGACTATGGCTACACCTTC
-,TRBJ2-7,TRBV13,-,CASSPSGPSYEQYF,TGTGCCAGCAGCCCTAGTGGTCCTTCCTACGAGCAGTACTTC
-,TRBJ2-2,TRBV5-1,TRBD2,CASSSSLSGGTGELFF,TGCGCCAGCAGCTCCTCGCTTAGCGGGGGAACCGGGGAGCTGTTTTTT
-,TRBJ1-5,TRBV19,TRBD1,CASIGLGQGRNQPQHF,TGTGCCAGTATTGGGCTCGGACAGGGACGCAATCAGCCCCAGCATTTT
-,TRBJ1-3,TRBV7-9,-,CASSHGQGNTIYF,TGTGCCAGCAGCCACGGACAGGGAAACACCATATATTTT
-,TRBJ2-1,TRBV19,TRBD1,CASSRDRVESSYNEQFF,TGTGCCAGTAGTAGGGACAGGGTAGAAAGTTCCTACAATGAGCAGTTCTTC
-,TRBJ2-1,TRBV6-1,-,CASSESTRGDEQFF,TGTGCCAGCAGTGAGTCGACTAGAGGCGATGAGCAGTTCTTC
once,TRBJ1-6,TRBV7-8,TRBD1,CASTTRDRVGSPLHF,TGTGCCAGCACCACCCGGGACAGGGTTGGTTCACCCCTCCACTTT
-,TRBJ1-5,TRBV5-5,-,CASSLASQEPQHF,TGTGCCAGCAGCTTGGCATCGCAGGAGCCCCAGCATTTT
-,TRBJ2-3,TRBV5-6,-,CASSLGRGTDTQYF,TGTGCCAGCAGCTTGGGCAGGGGCACAGATACGCAGTATTTT